What follows are 22 T cell receptor beta chains derived from one specimen sequenced in a study of neoadjuvant nivolumab and ipilimumab in lung cancer. Sequenced by immunoSEQ multiplex PCR; TCRdb stores in-frame clones only, minus some. In the table there are roughly 28,000 clones, more than 80% of which are singletons. The material sequenced was tumor tissue, taken after neoadjuvant nivolumab, alone or with ipilimumab, at or shortly before surgery. The receptors were gathered from an adult with non-small cell lung cancer.

The V call is TRBV12-5, the J call TRBJ1-2; unclear D gene. The germline gives CDR1 LGHNT, CDR2 FRNRAP. The CDR3 has 15 amino acids. V was shortened by 1 base and J by 3 bases, with 12 bases between the two germline ends. CDR3 DNA: TGTGCTAGTGGTTTGGAGGCCGGGGATCACTATGGCTACACCTTC. Amino acids: CASGLEAGDHYGYTF. The variable domain in full, completed from reference TRBV12-5 and TRBJ1-2, reads DARVTQTPRHKVTEMGQEVTMRCQPILGHNTVFWYRQTMMQGLELLAYFRNRAPLDDSGMPKDRFSAEMPDATLATLKIQPSEPRDSAVYFCASGLEAGDHYGYTFGSGTRLTVV.

V usage is TRBV27 and J usage is TRBJ2-7; 7 bases line up with TRBD2. V shed 1 base, J shed 1 base, and the junction held 10 bases outside the gene matches. This CDR3 has 17 amino acids. CDR1 is MNHEY and CDR2 is SMNVEV in the germline V gene (reference sequence). The CDR3 region is CASSLFLADTHSYEQYF. CDR3 coding DNA: TGTGCCAGCAGTTTATTCCTAGCGGATACCCATTCCTACGAGCAGTACTTC.

The chain links TRBV13 to TRBJ2-5; 7 bases agree with TRBD2. The V gene end was trimmed by 0 bases and the J gene end by 2 bases; junction bases not matched to a gene: 9. This CDR3 has 17 residues. CDR1 and CDR2 (germline): PRHDT, FYEKMQ (reference sequence). The CDR3 bases are TGTGCCAGCAGCTTAGGGGAGGCTAGCGGAATACAAGAGACCCAGTACTTC. Its translation: CASSLGEASGIQETQYF.

J is TRBJ1-1 and V is TRBV7-9; D unclear. CDR3 length equals 12 residues. V dropped 10 bases and J dropped 4 bases, with 13 bases sitting between them. Germline lookup yields CDR1 SEHNR and CDR2 FQNEAQ (reference sequence). CDR3 protein: CAIPSRSTEAFF. CDR3 nucleotides: TGTGCCATCCCCTCGAGAAGCACTGAAGCTTTCTTT.

The gene calls are TRBV7-9 and TRBJ2-5; 7 bases agree with TRBD1. Germline V gives CDR1 SEHNR, CDR2 FQNEAQ (reference sequence). The CDR3 extends over 14 amino acids. Trimming removed 3 bases from V and 5 bases from J; junction bases left unmatched: 6. The DNA of the CDR3 is TGTGCCAGCAGCTTGGTAGGGGGCGGTGAGACCCAGTACTTC. Translated: CASSLVGGGETQYF. Drawing the rest from reference TRBV7-9 and TRBJ2-5, the complete variable domain is DTGVSQNPRHKITKRGQNVTFRCDPISEHNRLYWYRQTLGQGPEFLTYFQNEAQLEKSRLLSDRFSAERPKGSFSTLEIQRTEQGDSAMYLCASSLVGGGETQYFGPGTRLLVL.

This clone was seen more than once but under ten times. The chain combines TRBV25-1 with TRBJ2-7, with TRBD2 matching over 12 bases. The ends lost 10 bases at V and 3 bases at J; junction bases unmatched: 7. The germline V gene has CDR1 MGHDK and CDR2 SYGVNS. The CDR3 has 14 residues. The CDR3 nucleotides are TGTGCCACCCAACTAGCGGGGGGCGTCTACGAGCAGTACTTC. Residues: CATQLAGGVYEQYF.

The gene calls are TRBV5-5 and TRBJ2-7; 8 nucleotides line up with TRBD1. With V trimmed by 3 bases and J by 5 bases, 4 bases remained unmatched. Germline V gene lookup returns CDR1 SGHKS and CDR2 YYEKEE (reference sequence). This CDR3 has 13 amino acids. CDR3 DNA: TGTGCCAGCAGCTCGGACAGGGAGGACGAGCAGTACTTC. Encoded protein: CASSSDREDEQYF.

The chain employs TRBV5-4 and TRBJ2-1; D remains unclear. This CDR3 contains 11 residues. Looked up from germline, CDR1 is SGHNT and CDR2 is YYREEE (reference sequence). Trimming removed 5 bases at V and 6 bases at J, with 6 bases between. CDR3 in amino acids: CASSFTNEQFF. In nucleotides, the CDR3 is TGTGCCAGCAGTTTCACCAATGAGCAGTTCTTC.

The J gene is TRBJ1-5, the V gene TRBV2; TRBD1 is a possible D gene (5 bases). The germline gives CDR1 SNHLY, CDR2 FYNNEI. V was cut by 1 base and J by 0 bases, with 7 bases left in between. The CDR3 spans 15 residues. CDR3 in DNA: TGTGCCAGCAGTGAAGAGGGGTATAGCAATCAGCCCCAGCATTTT. Residues: CASSEEGYSNQPQHF.

CDR3 nucleotides: TGTGCCAGCAGCACAACGTACAGGGGGAACTATGGCTACACCTTC. Translation: CASSTTYRGNYGYTF. The chain recombines TRBV6-5 with TRBJ1-2, with TRBD1 identical over 8 bases. Germline loops: CDR1 MNHEY, CDR2 SVGAGI. The CDR3 extends over 15 amino acids. The V and J ends lost 6 bases and 2 bases, in that order; junction bases with no gene match: 8.

The chain joins TRBV27 to TRBJ2-7, with 8 bases that match TRBD2. The V gene's germline CDR1 is MNHEY and CDR2 SMNVEV (reference sequence). The CDR3 is 15 residues long. J gave up 6 bases and V 0 bases, and 7 bases lay outside the gene matches. CDR3 protein: CASSLSGLAIREQYF. CDR3 DNA: TGTGCCAGCAGTTTATCCGGACTAGCTATCCGCGAGCAGTACTTC.

The chain employs TRBV4-1 and TRBJ2-5, with 11 bases fitting TRBD1. The CDR3 contains 17 residues. From germline, CDR1 is MGHRA and CDR2 YSYEKL. The V and J ends lost 0 bases and 5 bases, in that order; junction bases with no gene match: 8. DNA of the CDR3: TGCGCCAGCAGCCAAGATTTTCCGGGACAGGGGGTGGAGACCCAGTACTTC. Encoded protein: CASSQDFPGQGVETQYF.

This clone was detected once. The gene calls are TRBV4-2 and TRBJ1-1, with unresolved D. Trimming cost V 1 base and J 4 bases, with 4 bases left between them. CDR1 and CDR2 from the germline V gene are LGHNA and YNFKEQ. The CDR3 is 12 residues long. Here the CDR3 DNA reads TGTGCCAGCAGCCAAGGCACCACTGAAGCTTTCTTT. Amino acid sequence: CASSQGTTEAFF.

The chain uses TRBV6-6 and TRBJ1-5; D gene ambiguous. CDR1 is MNHNY and CDR2 is SVGAGI in the germline V gene (reference sequence). The V and J ends lost 5 bases and 4 bases respectively, with 15 bases between them. The CDR3 sequence is 15 residues long. The CDR3 loop reads CASSISDGRNQPQHF. Written as DNA, the CDR3 is TGTGCCAGCAGTATTTCGGACGGTAGAAATCAGCCCCAGCATTTT.

This chain uses TRBV4-3 with TRBJ1-3; D is ambiguous. Per the germline V gene, CDR1 is LGHNA and CDR2 is YSLEER. Trimming took off 2 bases at V and 0 bases at J, with 14 bases between the two ends. This CDR3 is built from 17 residues. The CDR3 loop reads CASSQSYGTDSGNTIYF. Here the CDR3 DNA reads TGCGCCAGCAGCCAATCATATGGAACAGACTCTGGAAACACCATATATTTT.

The DNA of the CDR3 is TGTGCCAGCAGCCCCCGAGGGGGTATGGTAGGTACTGAAGCTTTCTTT. This codes for CASSPRGGMVGTEAFF. This rearrangement joins TRBV7-2 to TRBJ1-1; a weak D match, TRBD1 (6 bases). Per the germline V gene, CDR1 is SGHTA and CDR2 is FQGNSA. The CDR3 loop spans 16 amino acids. V was shortened by 5 bases and J by 5 bases, with 21 bases between the two germline ends.

This chain uses TRBV27 with TRBJ1-5, with unresolved D. The CDR3 sequence is 13 residues long. The germline V gene encodes CDR1 MNHEY and CDR2 SMNVEV (reference sequence). V was pared by 3 bases and J by 6 bases, with 9 bases between. CDR3 in amino acids: CASSFGRAQPQHF. CDR3 DNA: TGTGCCAGCAGTTTCGGTAGGGCTCAGCCCCAGCATTTT.

The chain couples TRBV5-6 to TRBJ1-1; 10 positions agree with TRBD1. Germline V CDR1 and CDR2: SGHDT, YYEEEE. V was pared by 1 base and J by 3 bases, with 6 bases of the junction left unmatched. The CDR3 spans 16 residues. The chain's CDR3 is CASSLPGQGFDTEAFF. As DNA, the CDR3 is TGTGCCAGCAGCTTGCCGGGACAGGGGTTTGACACTGAAGCTTTCTTT.

The chain is built from TRBV29-1 and TRBJ2-5; 9 positions agree with TRBD2. The V segment lost 4 bases and the J segment 4 bases; nucleotides outside the gene matches: 1. Germline V gene lookup returns CDR1 SQVTM and CDR2 ANQGSEA. This CDR3 is 12 amino acids long. CDR3 loop: CSVVRGGETQYF. In DNA, the CDR3 is TGCAGCGTTGTGCGGGGGGGAGAGACCCAGTACTTC.

J is TRBJ2-7 and V is TRBV30; D is possibly TRBD1 or TRBD2 (5 bases each). This CDR3 spans 11 amino acids. V lost 5 bases and J 4 bases, leaving 9 bases between the germline ends. The germline V gene has CDR1 GTSNPN and CDR2 SVGIG (reference sequence). The CDR3 DNA reads as TGTGCCTGGGGGACCTTTTACGAGCAGTACTTC. Translation: CAWGTFYEQYF.

V and J are TRBV7-2 and TRBJ2-3; possibly TRBD1 or TRBD2 for D (7 bases each). V was shortened by 0 bases and J by 4 bases, with 14 bases between the two germline ends. This CDR3 has 16 amino acids. Germline V gene data show CDR1 as SGHTA and CDR2 as FQGNSA. The chain's CDR3 is CASSLAFQGGSDTQYF. The DNA for the CDR3 is TGTGCCAGCAGCTTAGCTTTCCAGGGGGGGTCAGATACGCAGTATTTT.

V gene TRBV6-6 combines with J gene TRBJ1-2, with D tentatively TRBD1 (5 bases). This CDR3 has 13 amino acids. Germline loops: CDR1 MNHNY, CDR2 SVGAGI (reference sequence). Between the trimmed V and J ends, which lost 3 bases and 7 bases, there was a span of 12 bases. The CDR3 sequence is CASSYRDSGGYTF. CDR3 nucleotides: TGTGCCAGCAGTTATCGGGACTCTGGTGGCTACACCTTC.